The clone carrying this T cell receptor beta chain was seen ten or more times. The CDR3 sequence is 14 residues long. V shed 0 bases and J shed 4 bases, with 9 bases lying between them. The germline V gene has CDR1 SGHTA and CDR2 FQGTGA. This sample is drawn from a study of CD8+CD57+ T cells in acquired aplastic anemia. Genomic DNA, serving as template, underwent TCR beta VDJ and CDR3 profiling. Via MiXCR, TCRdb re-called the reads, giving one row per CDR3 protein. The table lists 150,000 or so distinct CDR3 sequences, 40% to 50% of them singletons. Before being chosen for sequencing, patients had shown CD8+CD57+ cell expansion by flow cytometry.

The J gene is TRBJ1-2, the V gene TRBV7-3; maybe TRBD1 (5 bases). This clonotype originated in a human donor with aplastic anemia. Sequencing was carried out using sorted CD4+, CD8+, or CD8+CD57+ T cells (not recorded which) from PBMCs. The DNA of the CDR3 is TGTGCCAGCAGCTTAACGGCAGGGAGCTATGGCTACACCTTC. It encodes CASSLTAGSYGYTF. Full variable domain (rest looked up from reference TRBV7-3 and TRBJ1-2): GAGVSQTPSNKVTEKGKYVELRCDPISGHTALYWYRQSLGQGPEFLIYFQGTGAADDSGLPNDRFFAVRPEGSVSTLKIQRTERGDSAVYLCASSLTAGSYGYTFGSGTRLTVV.